This T cell receptor (beta chain) was found in a study of blood T cells in healthy people across ages. This CDR3 contains 16 residues. V lost 3 bases to trimming and J lost 3 bases, with 18 bases between them. The V gene's germline CDR1 is SGHRS and CDR2 YFSETQ. Alongside a J-beta primer mix, a sample-barcoded 5' primer served in a second PCR lasting about 7 to 11 cycles. TCRdb reanalysed the 5' RACE reads using MiXCR and keeps one entry per CDR3 protein. The repertoire consists of hundreds of thousands of distinct CDR3 sequences, with approximately 52% occurring once and the leading ten covering roughly 14%.

J is TRBJ2-5 and V is TRBV5-1, with a possible D match to TRBD1 (6 bases). Sequencing used blood. The receptor's source is a woman of 80 years or more in good health. The CDR3 DNA is TGCGCCAGCAGCTCCCAGGGGTCGTACGGAAAAGAGACCCAGTACTTC. Amino acids: CASSSQGSYGKETQYF.